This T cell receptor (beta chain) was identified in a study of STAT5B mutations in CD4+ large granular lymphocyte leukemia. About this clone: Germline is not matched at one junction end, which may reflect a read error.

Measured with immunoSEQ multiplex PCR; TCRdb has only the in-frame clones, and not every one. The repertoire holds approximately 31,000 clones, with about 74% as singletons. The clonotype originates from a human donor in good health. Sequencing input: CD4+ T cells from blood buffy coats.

The CDR3 spells CASSESYPGINF. The CDR3 nucleotides are TGCGCCAGCAGTGAGTCGTATCCGGGGATAAACTTC. The chain is built from TRBV10-1 and TRBJ2-5; D possibly corresponds to TRBD2 (5 bases). The V gene's germline CDR1 is WNHNN and CDR2 SYGVQD (reference sequence). This CDR3 is 12 amino acids long.